The clone carrying this T cell receptor (beta chain) was seen just once. Its antigen is not identified. Per sample, no less than 5.5 micrograms of total RNA were extracted. This sample stems from a study of blood T cells in healthy people across ages. Study findings and constraints: When one million T cells were used, diversity estimates were thought to be underestimates. In older individuals, TCR beta diversity per million T cells was lower, falling roughly linearly with age.

Primers used in a second PCR of about 7 to 11 cycles were a sample-barcoded 5' primer and a J-beta primer mix. No fewer than 2.5 million CDR3-containing paired-end reads came from each sample. TCRdb reprocessed the 5' RACE reads with MiXCR, giving one entry per CDR3 protein. The data contain roughly 860,000 distinct CDR3 sequences, around two thirds of them singletons. The CDR3 length is 15 residues. This clonotype was sampled from a man younger than 40 in good health. The chain couples TRBV21-1 to TRBJ2-1; the DNA was not used to check the table's D call, TRBD2. TRBV21-1 is reported as a pseudogene. Sequences were obtained from blood. The CDR3 here is CASSTKPTEEDEQFF. Here the CDR3 DNA reads TGTGCCAGCAGCACTAAGCCAACCGAGGAGGATGAGCAGTTCTTC.